These 18 T cell receptor beta chains originate from one sample sequenced in a study of T cell responses to AZD1222 COVID-19 vaccine (dated by TCRdb to the early 2020s). The time point label of this sample denotes: baseline before first vaccination. Library preparation used the immunoSEQ multiplex PCR assay. This is the immuneACCESS table as TCRdb keeps it, with only in-frame sequences that have V and J called. A part of the clones is gone; compared with another copy, unresolved V genes explain less than half, and the rest is unexplained. The sample table records 100,000 or so clones; approximately 87% of these occur just once. The ten largest clonotypes hold about 2.3% of the sample. The sample here was peripheral blood, taken on day 0 of AZD1222 vaccination. The receptors come from an adult in good health.

The chain uses TRBV27 and TRBJ1-2; D unclear. Trimming took 0 bases from V and 4 from J, leaving 6 bases between them. Germline V gives CDR1 MNHEY, CDR2 SMNVEV (reference sequence). This CDR3 contains 13 residues. The CDR3 here is CASSLSAAYGYTF. The CDR3 nucleotides read TGTGCCAGCAGTTTATCCGCAGCCTATGGCTACACCTTC.

This chain uses TRBV29-1 with TRBJ2-3, with 9 bases identical to TRBD1. The J segment lost 2 bases and the V segment lost 6 bases, leaving 12 bases of the junction unmatched. This CDR3 is built from 16 residues. CDR1 is SQVTM, CDR2 ANQGSEA, per germline. The CDR3 DNA reads as TGCAGCGTGCGGTCCTCCGGGACAGGGTACACAGATACGCAGTATTTT. It specifies CSVRSSGTGYTDTQYF.

This chain uses TRBV3-1 (or the pseudogene TRBV3-2) with TRBJ2-1, with 9 bases aligning to TRBD1. V lost 1 base, J lost 3 bases, and 10 bases stayed unmatched. The CDR3 runs to 18 residues. The germline gives CDR1 LGHDT, CDR2 YNNKEL (reference sequence). CDR3: CASSQVPLQGANYNEQFF. CDR3 DNA sequence: TGTGCCAGCAGCCAAGTACCTTTACAGGGGGCTAACTACAATGAGCAGTTCTTC.

Concerning this clone itself: In the same sample, other DNA sequences code for this CDR3. This chain uses TRBV2 with TRBJ1-6; D may be TRBD1 (5 bases). The germline V gene has CDR1 SNHLY and CDR2 FYNNEI. This CDR3 spans 14 amino acids. Trimming left V 1 base short and J 5 bases short, with 6 bases between. The chain's CDR3 is CASSEVGDNSPLHF. Written as DNA, the CDR3 is TGTGCCAGCAGTGAAGTAGGGGATAATTCACCCCTCCACTTT.

The chain uses TRBV4-1 and TRBJ1-1; 8 bases align to TRBD1. Germline V gene data show CDR1 as MGHRA and CDR2 as YSYEKL. The CDR3 loop spans 13 amino acids. J was trimmed by 6 bases and V by 4 bases; bases with no gene match: 4. The CDR3 sequence is CASSPDRDAEAFF. Written as DNA, the CDR3 is TGCGCCAGCAGCCCGGACAGGGATGCTGAAGCTTTCTTT.

V usage is TRBV2 and J usage is TRBJ1-5; the D is unclear. With 7 bases removed from V and 15 bases from J, the gap between germline ends came to 28 bases. In germline, CDR1 is SNHLY, CDR2 FYNNEI. CDR3 length equals 15 residues. CDR3 loop: CASIRGLEPGASLHF. The CDR3 DNA reads TGTGCCAGCATTAGAGGATTAGAACCCGGCGCGTCTCTGCATTTT.

The V call is TRBV23-1, the J call TRBJ2-2; tentative D call: TRBD1 (5 bases). TRBV23-1 is noted as an ORF with a role that remains uncertain. The CDR3 contains 16 residues. V was clipped by 4 bases and J by 4 bases, with 16 bases between them. The CDR3 is CASSRHMGPGTGELFF. The CDR3 DNA reads TGCGCCAGCAGTCGACACATGGGGCCAGGCACCGGGGAGCTGTTTTTT.

V gene TRBV18 combines with J gene TRBJ1-2, with D perhaps matching TRBD1 (5 bases). Germline V gives CDR1 KGHSH, CDR2 LQKENI. Trimming left V 3 bases short and J 4 bases short, with 15 bases between. The CDR3 sequence is 15 residues long. DNA of the CDR3: TGTGCCAGCTCACCCCGGGACGGGCGGCGCTATGGCTACACCTTC. This sequence encodes CASSPRDGRRYGYTF.

V and J are TRBV28 and TRBJ1-5; no clear D gene. V lost 5 bases to trimming and J lost 11 bases, with 10 bases between them. Germline CDR1 and CDR2: MDHEN and SYDVKM. The CDR3 spans 11 residues. CDR3 loop: CASSLRQAQHF. CDR3 sequence (DNA): TGTGCCAGCAGTCTTCGACAAGCCCAGCATTTT.

The CDR3 region has the DNA TGTGCCAGCAGTGGGGAGGGCTACTACAATGAGCAGTTCTTC. The encoded protein is CASSGEGYYNEQFF. The rearrangement uses TRBV27 and TRBJ2-1, with 7 bases fitting TRBD2. The germline CDR1 and CDR2 sequences are MNHEY and SMNVEV (reference sequence). V shed 5 bases and J 3 bases; nucleotides not matched to a gene: 4. This CDR3 contains 14 residues.

The rearrangement joins TRBV11-2 to TRBJ1-1; the D gene is possibly TRBD1 (5 bases). Germline loops: CDR1 SGHAT, CDR2 FQNNGV. The CDR3 totals 16 residues. V was cut by 5 bases and J by 3 bases, with 19 bases left in between. The CDR3 sequence: CASSQAMGGSHTEAFF. For the CDR3, the DNA is TGTGCCAGCAGCCAGGCGATGGGGGGATCGCACACTGAAGCTTTCTTT.

V is TRBV11-2 and J is TRBJ2-5; TRBD2 agrees at 8 bases. Germline CDR1 reads SGHAT; CDR2 reads FQNNGV. This CDR3 contains 14 residues. The ends lost 1 base at V and 4 bases at J; junction bases unmatched: 2. This chain's CDR3 is CASSLAGGGETQYF. CDR3 DNA: TGTGCCAGCAGCTTAGCCGGGGGGGGAGAGACCCAGTACTTC.

The V call is TRBV5-1, the J call TRBJ1-1; unclear D gene. The CDR3 has 13 amino acids. Between the trimmed V and J ends, which lost 5 bases and 1 base, there was a span of 9 bases. Looked up from germline, CDR1 is SGHRS and CDR2 is YFSETQ. The CDR3 sequence: CASRSGTNTEAFF. DNA of the CDR3: TGCGCCAGCAGGTCCGGTACGAACACTGAAGCTTTCTTT.

The rearrangement joins TRBV15 to TRBJ2-1, with D perhaps TRBD2 (5 bases). This CDR3 has 15 amino acids. Germline-derived CDR1 and CDR2 are LNHNV and YYDKDF (reference sequence). V was clipped by 7 bases and J by 15 bases, with 28 bases between them. The CDR3 region is CATTQRTAGHNYVFF. CDR3 sequence (DNA): TGTGCCACCACCCAACGGACGGCGGGCCATAATTATGTGTTCTTC.

This chain's CDR3 is CASSLGSGKTGELFF. The CDR3 DNA is TGTGCCAGCAGTTTAGGGAGCGGGAAAACCGGGGAGCTGTTTTTT. This chain joins TRBV28 and TRBJ2-2; 7 bases align to TRBD2. CDR3 length: 15 amino acids. V shed 2 bases and J 5 bases; nucleotides not matched to a gene: 5. CDR1 MDHEN and CDR2 SYDVKM come from the germline V gene.

The chain links TRBV12-3 or TRBV12-4 to TRBJ2-7, with D perhaps matching TRBD1 (5 bases). Deletions cut 1 base from V and 7 bases from J, with 8 bases between. The CDR3 runs 12 residues. CDR3 in amino acids: CASSLEGWEQYF. DNA for the CDR3: TGTGCCAGCAGTTTAGAGGGGTGGGAGCAGTACTTC.

This rearrangement joins TRBV9 to TRBJ2-7; D gene unclear. Germline V gene sequence: CDR1 SGDLS, CDR2 YYNGEE. The CDR3 is 15 residues long. Trimming removed 2 bases at V and 0 bases at J, with 12 bases between. CDR3 nucleotides: TGTGCCAGCAGCGTGCAAGGAACTTACTCCTACGAGCAGTACTTC. Amino acids: CASSVQGTYSYEQYF.

CDR3 in DNA: TGTGCCAGCAGCCAGGGTGGCAGGGGCTCTGATCAGCCCCAGCATTTT. Protein sequence: CASSQGGRGSDQPQHF. This sequence joins TRBV7-9 and TRBJ1-5; possibly TRBD1 for D (6 bases). The CDR3 is 16 residues long. Trimming removed 5 bases at V and 5 bases at J, with 19 bases between. Germline loops: CDR1 SEHNR, CDR2 FQNEAQ (reference sequence).